The 27 T cell receptor beta chains in this list originate from one sample, sequenced in a study of Ad26.COV2.S vaccination and SARS-CoV-2 variants. This table comes from immunoSEQ multiplex PCR, and its TCRdb copy is limited to in-frame clones, with some not included. The sample lists about 350,000 clones; about 88% were seen once. The treatment denotes: approximately 18 received Ad26.COV2.S at low or high dose, single or two shots; several received placebo; per-sample allocation not given. Sampling was done on day 63 after the first vaccine or placebo injection. The material sequenced was peripheral blood, taken in a trial of Ad26.COV2.S vaccine versus placebo. The origin of the receptors is a person between 18 and 59 years old who received the Ad26.COV2.S COVID-19 vaccine or a placebo.

Note on this clone: This sample also contains other DNA sequences that code for the same CDR3. The CDR3 here is CASSLQGSEQYF. The CDR3 nucleotides are TGTGCCAGCAGTTTGCAGGGATCCGAGCAGTACTTC. The chain links TRBV28 to TRBJ2-7; D may be TRBD1 (5 bases). This CDR3 is 12 amino acids long. Germline values: CDR1 MDHEN, CDR2 SYDVKM. V gave up 3 bases and J gave up 6 bases, with 9 bases separating them.

This clone was seen a single time. The gene calls are TRBV5-4 and TRBJ1-2; TRBD1 might be the D (6 bases). CDR1 is SGHNT, CDR2 YYREEE, per germline (reference sequence). V was trimmed by 2 bases and J by 3 bases, leaving 8 bases between them. The CDR3 contains 13 residues. The CDR3 is CASSFGTHYGYTF. CDR3 sequence (DNA): TGTGCCAGCAGCTTCGGGACACACTATGGCTACACCTTC.

V gene TRBV30 combines with J gene TRBJ2-1; D unclear. Trimming removed 2 bases at V and 3 bases at J, with 2 bases between. Germline values: CDR1 GTSNPN, CDR2 SVGIG (reference sequence). The CDR3 spans 11 residues. The CDR3 loop reads CAWSFYNEQFF. CDR3 DNA sequence: TGTGCCTGGAGTTTCTACAATGAGCAGTTCTTC.

The genes are TRBV15 and TRBJ2-1; no definite D call. Germline loops: CDR1 LNHNV, CDR2 YYDKDF (reference sequence). This CDR3 region has 12 residues. V lost 7 bases to trimming and J lost 8 bases, with 12 bases between them. The CDR3 protein is CATTEKWDEQFF. The CDR3 bases are TGTGCCACCACAGAGAAGTGGGATGAGCAGTTCTTC.

This chain uses TRBV19 with TRBJ1-5, with D uncertain. This CDR3 contains 14 residues. Between the trimmed V and J ends, which lost 7 bases and 0 bases, there was a span of 10 bases. The germline CDR1 and CDR2 sequences are LNHDA and SQIVND (reference sequence). The CDR3 sequence: CASNRRDSNQPQHF. CDR3 bases: TGTGCCAGTAACCGCCGGGATAGCAATCAGCCCCAGCATTTT.

The chain is built from TRBV14 and TRBJ1-2, with D tentatively TRBD1 (5 bases). V was trimmed by 0 bases and J by 4 bases, leaving 12 bases between them. Germline V CDR1 and CDR2: SGHDN, FVKESK. This CDR3 spans 15 amino acids. In DNA form, the CDR3 reads TGTGCCAGCAGCCAAGATAAGGGGCGCGGCTATGGCTACACCTTC. Amino acids: CASSQDKGRGYGYTF.

V usage is TRBV3-1 (or the pseudogene TRBV3-2) and J usage is TRBJ2-1, with a tentative D call TRBD2 (6 bases). The CDR3 consists of 13 residues. Germline CDR1 and CDR2: LGHDT and YNNKEL (reference sequence). Trimming shortened V by 4 bases and J by 8 bases, and 12 bases separated the two germline ends. CDR3: CASSRKPGDEQFF. In DNA form, the CDR3 reads TGTGCCAGCAGCCGGAAACCGGGGGATGAGCAGTTCTTC.

The chain has TRBV7-3 and TRBJ1-6, with 7 bases identical to TRBD1. V lost 5 bases and J lost 8; bases outside the gene matches: 6. The CDR3 is 14 residues long. Germline CDR1 is SGHTA and CDR2 is FQGTGA. CDR3 bases: TGTGCCAGCAGCCACCCCGGGACAGATTCACCCCTCCACTTT. It specifies CASSHPGTDSPLHF.

This chain links TRBV4-1 with TRBJ2-7, with 7 positions matching TRBD2. Trimming cost V 2 bases and J 3 bases; bases outside gene matches: 10. The V gene's germline CDR1 is MGHRA and CDR2 YSYEKL. The CDR3 has 16 amino acids. The CDR3 here is CASSQPGRERSYEQYF. The CDR3 bases are TGCGCCAGCAGCCAACCAGGGAGGGAGAGAAGCTACGAGCAGTACTTC.

The chain is built from TRBV7-2 and TRBJ1-1; D gene uncertain. CDR3 length: 14 residues. The germline V gene has CDR1 SGHTA and CDR2 FQGNSA. The V gene lost 7 bases and the J gene lost 3 bases, with 15 bases spanning the gap. CDR3 nucleotide sequence: TGTGCCAGCAAATCAATGACGGGGTACACTGAAGCTTTCTTT. Encoded protein: CASKSMTGYTEAFF.

The chain combines TRBV18 with TRBJ1-2; D is possibly TRBD1 (5 bases). Per the germline V gene, CDR1 is KGHSH and CDR2 is LQKENI. The V end was cut by 6 bases, the J end by 2 bases, with 16 bases between. CDR3 length: 15 residues. Here the CDR3 DNA reads TGTGCCAGCTCCGACGGGGCTCAGGGAAACTATGGCTACACCTTC. Translation gives CASSDGAQGNYGYTF.

The chain has TRBV7-2 and TRBJ1-2; 10 nucleotides align to TRBD1. Per the germline V gene, CDR1 is SGHTA and CDR2 is FQGNSA. The trim removed 5 bases at V and 3 bases at J, leaving 3 bases unmatched. The length of the CDR3 is 14 residues. The CDR3 sequence is CASSDGQGDYGYTF. CDR3 bases: TGTGCCAGCAGCGATGGACAGGGGGACTATGGCTACACCTTC.

This chain links TRBV12-3 or TRBV12-4 with TRBJ1-5; D ambiguous. V was cut by 6 bases and J by 0 bases, with 6 bases left in between. The CDR3 is 13 residues long. The DNA for the CDR3 is TGTGCCAGCAGCCACAATAGCAATCAGCCCCAGCATTTT. Its translation is CASSHNSNQPQHF.

This clone was detected only a few times. This rearrangement joins TRBV7-3 to TRBJ1-6, with 8 bases matching TRBD1. Germline-derived CDR1 and CDR2 are SGHTA and FQGTGA. The CDR3 is 13 amino acids. J gave up 9 bases and V 5 bases, and 3 bases lay outside the gene matches. CDR3 in DNA: TGTGCCAGCAGCATAGACAGGGGTTCACCCCTCCACTTT. Protein product: CASSIDRGSPLHF. Full variable domain (missing parts from reference TRBV7-3 and TRBJ1-6): GAGVSQTPSNKVTEKGKYVELRCDPISGHTALYWYRQSLGQGPEFLIYFQGTGAADDSGLPNDRFFAVRPEGSVSTLKIQRTERGDSAVYLCASSIDRGSPLHFGNGTRLTVT.

The V call is TRBV12-3 or TRBV12-4, the J call TRBJ1-2; no firm D call. The CDR3 length is 13 residues. The V gene lost 3 bases and the J gene lost 2 bases, with 7 bases spanning the gap. CDR3 DNA: TGTGCCAGCAGTTTGCGGGTGAACTATGGCTACACCTTC. Amino acids: CASSLRVNYGYTF.

The V call is TRBV29-1, the J call TRBJ2-7; the match to TRBD1 covers 10 bases. V gave up 1 base and J gave up 4 bases; unmatched junction bases: 4. Per germline, CDR1 SQVTM and CDR2 ANQGSEA. The CDR3 runs to 14 residues. CDR3 coding DNA: TGCAGCGTTGAAGGGGGACAGGGGCATTACGAGCAGTACTTC. Its protein is CSVEGGQGHYEQYF.

This chain connects TRBV9 to TRBJ2-2; tentatively, D is TRBD2 (5 bases). CDR1 is SGDLS and CDR2 is YYNGEE in the germline V gene. CDR3 length equals 13 residues. V lost 7 bases and J 1 base, leaving 8 bases between the germline ends. The CDR3 DNA is TGTGCCAGCGTCCGGGGGAACACCGGGGAGCTGTTTTTT. It encodes CASVRGNTGELFF.

The rearrangement uses TRBV6-5 and TRBJ1-6; D gene uncertain. CDR1 is MNHEY and CDR2 is SVGAGI in the germline V gene. V gave up 2 bases and J gave up 8 bases, with 7 bases separating them. This CDR3 has 13 residues. CDR3 sequence: CASSYTGDSPLHF. DNA of the CDR3: TGTGCCAGCAGTTACACCGGAGATTCACCCCTCCACTTT.

The gene calls are TRBV5-4 and TRBJ1-2, with a possible D match to TRBD1 (6 bases). The CDR3 contains 15 residues. Germline assignment: CDR1 SGHNT and CDR2 YYREEE (reference sequence). V lost 0 bases and J 4 bases, leaving 13 bases between the germline ends. The CDR3 bases are TGTGCCAGCAGCTTGGTAGGGGGGGAAGTCTATGGCTACACCTTC. Translation: CASSLVGGEVYGYTF. Drawing the rest from reference TRBV5-4 and TRBJ1-2, the complete variable domain is ETGVTQSPTHLIKTRGQQVTLRCSSQSGHNTVSWYQQALGQGPQFIFQYYREEENGRGNFPPRFSGLQFPNYSSELNVNALELDDSALYLCASSLVGGEVYGYTFGSGTRLTVV.

The rearrangement uses TRBV6-1 and TRBJ2-1; D possibly matches TRBD1 or TRBD2 (5 bases each). The CDR3 spans 16 residues. Germline V gives CDR1 MNHNS, CDR2 SASEGT. The V gene lost 2 bases and the J gene lost 0 bases, with 11 bases spanning the gap. The CDR3 DNA is TGTGCCAGCAGTGAATGGGGCACTAGCTCCTACAATGAGCAGTTCTTC. Protein: CASSEWGTSSYNEQFF.

The chain carries TRBV28 and TRBJ2-2, with D perhaps TRBD1 or TRBD2 (5 bases each). The CDR3 has 15 residues. The V end lost 3 bases, the J end lost 5 bases, and 13 bases lay between the germline ends. CDR1 MDHEN and CDR2 SYDVKM come from the germline V gene. CDR3 bases: TGTGCCAGCAGTTTTCCGGGGACCCCAACCGGGGAGCTGTTTTTT. Residues: CASSFPGTPTGELFF.

The chain recombines TRBV6-5 with TRBJ1-2; TRBD1 aligns across 9 bases. The CDR3 is made up of 13 amino acids. Germline V CDR1 and CDR2: MNHEY, SVGAGI. The J segment lost 3 bases and the V segment lost 11 bases, leaving 7 bases of the junction unmatched. CDR3 region: CAGHRGHDYGYTF. The DNA for the CDR3 is TGTGCCGGCCACAGGGGGCATGACTATGGCTACACCTTC.

V is TRBV7-8 and J is TRBJ1-2, with D unresolved. CDR1 and CDR2 (germline): SGHVS, FQNEAQ. The germline V and J ends were trimmed by 5 bases and 3 bases, with 13 bases remaining between them. The CDR3 loop spans 14 amino acids. Written as DNA, the CDR3 is TGTGCCAGCAGCCAAGGGAGGGATGACTATGGCTACACCTTC. It translates to CASSQGRDDYGYTF.

The V call is TRBV7-2, the J call TRBJ1-5; TRBD1 matches 10 bases. The length of the CDR3 is 14 residues. CDR1 is SGHTA and CDR2 is FQGNSA in the germline V gene. V lost 5 bases, J lost 11 bases, and 9 bases stayed unmatched. DNA for the CDR3: TGTGCCAGCAGCCTCGGGACAGGGGAGAGGTCCCAGCATTTT. Encoded protein: CASSLGTGERSQHF.

The chain carries TRBV6-2 or TRBV6-3 and TRBJ2-7; 9 bases line up with TRBD1. Germline V CDR1 and CDR2: MNHEY, SVGEGT. There are 18 residues in the CDR3. Trimming removed 1 base from V and 4 bases from J; junction bases left unmatched: 14. The CDR3 is CASSYLGGRDRDRYEQYF. The CDR3 nucleotides read TGTGCCAGCAGTTACTTGGGGGGCCGGGACAGGGATCGATACGAGCAGTACTTC.

V is TRBV7-3 and J is TRBJ1-1, with a possible D match to TRBD1 (6 bases). The CDR3 totals 13 residues. V lost 4 bases, J lost 2 bases, and 8 bases lay in between. The germline V gene has CDR1 SGHTA and CDR2 FQGTGA. CDR3 in amino acids: CASSWGANTEAFF. CDR3 DNA: TGTGCCAGCAGCTGGGGGGCAAACACTGAAGCTTTCTTT.

The chain uses TRBV29-1 and TRBJ1-2; 11 bases fit TRBD1. The CDR3 runs 17 residues. Germline CDR1 reads SQVTM; CDR2 reads ANQGSEA. The ends lost 6 bases at V and 4 bases at J; junction bases unmatched: 16. CDR3: CSVRLRDRGESSYGYTF. The DNA for the CDR3 is TGCAGCGTGCGACTCCGGGACAGGGGGGAGAGTTCCTATGGCTACACCTTC.